This T cell receptor (beta chain) stems from a study of shared clonotypes between healthy human individuals. Every contributor of samples was a Caucasian grown-up residing in Nashville, Tennessee. As for this clone: Within the sample, other DNA sequences also encode this same CDR3.

The protocol was immunoSEQ multiplex PCR, while the TCRdb copy is restricted to in-frame clones and leaves out a portion. Seen here are about 600,000 clones, around 78% observed once, and the top ten hold approximately 12%. The receptor was isolated from a woman in her 40s in good health. Some clones in this sample may be carry-over from other donors' samples. The sample taken for sequencing was PBMCs.

CDR3 DNA sequence: TGTGCCAGCAGTTACTCGCCCTACGAGCAGTACTTC. This translates into CASSYSPYEQYF. This chain connects TRBV6-6 to TRBJ2-7; D is undetermined. The V and J ends lost 0 bases and 2 bases respectively, with 2 bases between them. The CDR3 length is 12 residues. The germline CDR1 and CDR2 sequences are MNHNY and SVGAGI (reference sequence).